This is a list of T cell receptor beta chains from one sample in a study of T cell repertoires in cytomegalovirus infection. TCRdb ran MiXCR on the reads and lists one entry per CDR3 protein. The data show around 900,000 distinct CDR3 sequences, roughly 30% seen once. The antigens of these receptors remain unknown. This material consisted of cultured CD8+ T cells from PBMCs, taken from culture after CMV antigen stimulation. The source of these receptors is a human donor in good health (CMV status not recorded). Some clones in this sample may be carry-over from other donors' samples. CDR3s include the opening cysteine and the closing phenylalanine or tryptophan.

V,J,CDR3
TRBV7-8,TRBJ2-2,CASSVELGPNTGELFF
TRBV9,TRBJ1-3,CASSVEGGSGDTIYF
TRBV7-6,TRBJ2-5,CASSFDAGGASQETQYF
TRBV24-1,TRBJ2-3,CATSDSTTTDTQYF
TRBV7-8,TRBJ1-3,CASSIDRRTIYF
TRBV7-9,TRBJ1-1,CASSFPGDREAFF
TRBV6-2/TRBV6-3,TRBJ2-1,CASSSHWGGSYNEQFF
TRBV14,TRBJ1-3,CASSRFSGASGNTIYF
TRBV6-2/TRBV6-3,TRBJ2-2,CASSYSLSNTGELFF
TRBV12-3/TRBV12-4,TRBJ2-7,CASSSLGTDEQYF
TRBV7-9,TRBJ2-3,CASSLGSGEDTDTQYF
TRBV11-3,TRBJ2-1,CASIKGREQFF
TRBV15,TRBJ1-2,CVRGGYGYTF
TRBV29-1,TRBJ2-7,CSVGRTGLHEQYF
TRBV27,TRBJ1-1,CASIPRARTEAFF
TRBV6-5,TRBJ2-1,CASSYTSGGFNEQFF
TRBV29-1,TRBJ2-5,CSVEDPDYTPQETQYF
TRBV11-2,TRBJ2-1,CASSLSSTAHLRNEQFF
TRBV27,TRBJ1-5,CASMSLYSNQPQHF
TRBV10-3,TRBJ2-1,CAISEGGGEEFF
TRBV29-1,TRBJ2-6,CSVAGGDSSGANVLTF
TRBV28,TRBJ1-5,CASSLKWGNQPQHF
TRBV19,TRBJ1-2,CASSPTGTGDGYTF
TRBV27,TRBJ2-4,CASSLSPGRMKNIQYF
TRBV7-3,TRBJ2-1,CASSLGSSLGLDYNEQFF
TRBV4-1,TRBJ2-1,CASSLARQGYEQFF
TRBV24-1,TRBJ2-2,CATSDLRISSGGELFF
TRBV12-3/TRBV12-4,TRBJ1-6,CASSLGWVTDSPLHF
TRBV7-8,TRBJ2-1,CASSSGRGTAYNEQFF
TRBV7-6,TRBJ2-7,CASRPRDAASYEQYF
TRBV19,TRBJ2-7,CASNDRGISYEQYF
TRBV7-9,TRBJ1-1,CASSHGGINTEAFF
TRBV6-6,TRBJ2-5,CASSYLTSGETQYF
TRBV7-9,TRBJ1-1,CASKQGPAEAFF
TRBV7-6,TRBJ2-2,CASQGGTGELFF
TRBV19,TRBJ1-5,CASSIPGAARGEVSSFQPQHF
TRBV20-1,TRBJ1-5,CSVPGQPQHF
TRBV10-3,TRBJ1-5,CAISDEGANQPQHF
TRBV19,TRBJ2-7,CASSIDSGARGPYEQYF
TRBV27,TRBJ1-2,CASSLGFGGYGYTF
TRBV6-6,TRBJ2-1,CASVGTYNEQFF
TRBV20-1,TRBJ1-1,CSAQDWTDNTEAFF
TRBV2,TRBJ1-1,CAARGLTNTEAFF
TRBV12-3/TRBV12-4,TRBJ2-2,CASSGDGNTGELFF
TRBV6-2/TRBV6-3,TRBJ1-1,CASSYGVGTTGTEAFF
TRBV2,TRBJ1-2,CADGGTGMRDDGYTF